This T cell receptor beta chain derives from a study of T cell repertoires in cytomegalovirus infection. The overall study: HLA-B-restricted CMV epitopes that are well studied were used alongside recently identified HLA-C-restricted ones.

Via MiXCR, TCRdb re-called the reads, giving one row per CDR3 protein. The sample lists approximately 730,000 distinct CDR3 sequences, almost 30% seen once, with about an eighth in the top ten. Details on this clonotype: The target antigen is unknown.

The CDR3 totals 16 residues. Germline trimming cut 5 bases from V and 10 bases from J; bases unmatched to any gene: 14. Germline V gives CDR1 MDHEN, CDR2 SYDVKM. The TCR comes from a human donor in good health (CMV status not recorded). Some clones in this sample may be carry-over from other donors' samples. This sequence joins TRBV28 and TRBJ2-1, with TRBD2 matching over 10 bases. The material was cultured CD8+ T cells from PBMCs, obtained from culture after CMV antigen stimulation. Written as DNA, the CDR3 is TGTGCCAGCAGTCCATTACTAGCGGGGCCCACCGGAGAGCAGTTCTTC. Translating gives CASSPLLAGPTGEQFF. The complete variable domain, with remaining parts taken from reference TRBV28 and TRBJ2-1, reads DVKVTQSSRYLVKRTGEKVFLECVQDMDHENMFWYRQDPGLGLRLIYFSYDVKMKEKGDIPEGYSVSREKKERFSLILESASTNQTSMYLCASSPLLAGPTGEQFFGPGTRLTVL.